Included here is one T cell receptor beta chain sequence, with context. Its antigen is unknown. The CDR3 loop spans 9 amino acids. The V gene's germline CDR1 is SGDLS and CDR2 YYNGEE. V lost 4 bases and J 13 bases, leaving 7 bases between the germline ends. Stated time point: week 3, after first cycle of checkpoint inhibitor. Sampling occurred pretreatment (T0) and at week 3 (W3), after cycle one of checkpoint blockade. This record belongs to a study of blood T cell dynamics during melanoma immunotherapy. Whole-study context: Standard first-line treatment here was pembrolizumab or nivolumab plus ipilimumab in metastatic melanoma.

Whole-study results and caveats: Whether repertoire-driving clones were melanoma-specific could not be determined.

Clones were read by immunoSEQ multiplex PCR, and TCRdb kept only the in-frame ones, dropping some. The sample lists thousands of clones, roughly 95% occurring once. The sequenced sample was effector memory CD8+ T cells from blood, obtained from a patient treated with checkpoint blockade. This sequence originates from a human donor with melanoma. This chain links TRBV9 with TRBJ2-3; no clear D gene. CDR3 in amino acids: CASSLSKYF. In nucleotides, the CDR3 is TGTGCCAGCAGCCTATCTAAGTATTTT.